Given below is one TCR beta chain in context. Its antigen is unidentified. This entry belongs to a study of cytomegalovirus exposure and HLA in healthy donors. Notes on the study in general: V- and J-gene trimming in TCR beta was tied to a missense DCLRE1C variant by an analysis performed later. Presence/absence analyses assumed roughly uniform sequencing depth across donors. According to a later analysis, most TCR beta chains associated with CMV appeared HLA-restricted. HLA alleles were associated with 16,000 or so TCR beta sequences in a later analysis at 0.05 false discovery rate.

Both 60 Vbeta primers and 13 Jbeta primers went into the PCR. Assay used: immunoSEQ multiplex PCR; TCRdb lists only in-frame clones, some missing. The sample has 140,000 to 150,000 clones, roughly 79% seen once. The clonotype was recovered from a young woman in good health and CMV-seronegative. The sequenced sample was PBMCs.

CDR3 sequence: CAISERGTDTQYF. CDR3 in DNA: TGTGCCATCAGTGAGCGAGGCACAGATACGCAGTATTTT. The rearrangement joins TRBV10-3 to TRBJ2-3; D is undetermined. V lost 2 bases to trimming and J lost 1 base, with 4 bases between them. This CDR3 is built from 13 residues. Looked up from germline, CDR1 is ENHRY and CDR2 is SYGVKD.